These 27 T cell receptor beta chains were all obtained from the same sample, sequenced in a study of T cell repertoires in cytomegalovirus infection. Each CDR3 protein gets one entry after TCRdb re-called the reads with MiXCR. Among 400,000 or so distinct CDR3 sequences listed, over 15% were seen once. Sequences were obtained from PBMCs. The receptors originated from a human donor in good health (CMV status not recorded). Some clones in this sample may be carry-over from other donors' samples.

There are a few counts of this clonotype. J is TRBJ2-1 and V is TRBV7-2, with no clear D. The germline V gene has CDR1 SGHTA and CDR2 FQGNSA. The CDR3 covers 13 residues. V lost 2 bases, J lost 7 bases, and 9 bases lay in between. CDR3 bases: TGTGCCAGCAGCTTAAACGCCCCGAATGAGCAGTTCTTC. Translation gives CASSLNAPNEQFF.

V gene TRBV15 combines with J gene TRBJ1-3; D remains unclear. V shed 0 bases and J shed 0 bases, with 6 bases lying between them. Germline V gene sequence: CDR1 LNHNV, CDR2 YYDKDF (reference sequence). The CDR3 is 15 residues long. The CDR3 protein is CATSREADSGNTIYF. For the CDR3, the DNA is TGTGCCACCAGCAGAGAGGCGGACTCTGGAAACACCATATATTTT.

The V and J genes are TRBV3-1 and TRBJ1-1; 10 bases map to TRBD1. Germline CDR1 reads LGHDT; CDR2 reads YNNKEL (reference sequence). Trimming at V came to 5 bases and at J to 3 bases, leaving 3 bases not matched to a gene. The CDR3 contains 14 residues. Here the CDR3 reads CASSDRGLDTEAFF. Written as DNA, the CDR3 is TGTGCCAGCAGCGACAGGGGGCTGGACACTGAAGCTTTCTTT.

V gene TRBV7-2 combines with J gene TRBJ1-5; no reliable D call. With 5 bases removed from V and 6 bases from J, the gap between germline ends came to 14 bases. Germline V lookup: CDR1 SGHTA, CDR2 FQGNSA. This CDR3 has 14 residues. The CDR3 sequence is CASSDLGRGQPQHF. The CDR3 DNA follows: TGTGCCAGCAGCGATCTAGGACGGGGTCAGCCCCAGCATTTT.

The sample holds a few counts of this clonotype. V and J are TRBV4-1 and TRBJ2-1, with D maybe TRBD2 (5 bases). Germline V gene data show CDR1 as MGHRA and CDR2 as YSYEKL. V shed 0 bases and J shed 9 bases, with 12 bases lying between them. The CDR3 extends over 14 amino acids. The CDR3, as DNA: TGCGCCAGCAGCCAAGAGGCGGGCTCTACTGAGCAGTTCTTC. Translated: CASSQEAGSTEQFF.

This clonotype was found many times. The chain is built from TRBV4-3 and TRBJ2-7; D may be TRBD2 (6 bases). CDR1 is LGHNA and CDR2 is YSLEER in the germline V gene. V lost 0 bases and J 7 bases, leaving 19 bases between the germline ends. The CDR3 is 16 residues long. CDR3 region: CASSQDYSGIKGEQYF. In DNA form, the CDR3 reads TGCGCCAGCAGCCAAGACTATAGCGGAATCAAGGGGGAGCAGTACTTC.

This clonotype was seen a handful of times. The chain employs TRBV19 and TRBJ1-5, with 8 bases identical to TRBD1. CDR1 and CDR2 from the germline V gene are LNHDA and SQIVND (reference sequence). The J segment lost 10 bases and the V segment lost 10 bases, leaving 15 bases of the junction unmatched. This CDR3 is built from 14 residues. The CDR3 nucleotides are TGTGCCACCTCGGACAGGGCACACCCCTCCCCCCAGCATTTT. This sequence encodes CATSDRAHPSPQHF.

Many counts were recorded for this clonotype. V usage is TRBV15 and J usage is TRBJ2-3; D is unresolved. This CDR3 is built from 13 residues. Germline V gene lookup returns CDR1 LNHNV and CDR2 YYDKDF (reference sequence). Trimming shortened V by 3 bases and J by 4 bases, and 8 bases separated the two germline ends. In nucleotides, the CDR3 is TGTGCCACCAGCAGGACCCTGGCAGATACGCAGTATTTT. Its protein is CATSRTLADTQYF.

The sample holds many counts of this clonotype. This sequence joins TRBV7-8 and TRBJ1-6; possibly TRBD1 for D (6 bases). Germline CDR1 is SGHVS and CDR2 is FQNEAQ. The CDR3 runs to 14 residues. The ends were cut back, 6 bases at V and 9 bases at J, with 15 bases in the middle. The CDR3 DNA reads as TGTGCCAGCAGACAGGGTGTGGCGAGTTCACCCCTCCACTTT. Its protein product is CASRQGVASSPLHF.

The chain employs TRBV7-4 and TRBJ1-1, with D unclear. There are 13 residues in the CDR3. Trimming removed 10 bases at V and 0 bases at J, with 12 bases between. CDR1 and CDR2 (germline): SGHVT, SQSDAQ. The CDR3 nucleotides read TGTGCCACCTATCGGGTCGTGAACACTGAAGCTTTCTTT. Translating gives CATYRVVNTEAFF.

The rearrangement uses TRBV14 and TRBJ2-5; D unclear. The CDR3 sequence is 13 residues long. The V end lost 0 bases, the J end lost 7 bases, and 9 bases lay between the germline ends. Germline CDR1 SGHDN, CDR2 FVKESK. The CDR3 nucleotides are TGTGCCAGCAGCCAAGACGACGGTGGGACCCAGTACTTC. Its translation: CASSQDDGGTQYF.

Here the CDR3 DNA reads TGTGCCAGCCGATGGAGCGGGACAGGGGATTCACCCCTCCACTTT. Amino acids: CASRWSGTGDSPLHF. The chain couples TRBV27 to TRBJ1-6, with 10 bases lining up with TRBD1. The trim removed 8 bases at V and 8 bases at J, leaving 9 bases unmatched. The CDR3 runs 15 residues. Germline CDR1 reads MNHEY; CDR2 reads SMNVEV (reference sequence).

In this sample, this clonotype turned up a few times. CDR3 loop: CSARDQYEQFF. The DNA of the CDR3 is TGCAGTGCTAGAGATCAATATGAGCAGTTCTTC. The V gene is TRBV20-1, the J gene TRBJ2-1; D is undetermined. In germline, CDR1 is DFQATT, CDR2 SNEGSKA (reference sequence). V lost 0 bases to trimming and J lost 8 bases, with 5 bases between them. This CDR3 is built from 11 residues.

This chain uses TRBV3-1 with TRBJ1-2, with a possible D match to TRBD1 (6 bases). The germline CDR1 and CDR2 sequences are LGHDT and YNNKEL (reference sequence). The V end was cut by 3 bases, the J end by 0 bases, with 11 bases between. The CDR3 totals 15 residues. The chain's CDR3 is CASSHGRTANYGYTF. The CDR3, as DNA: TGTGCCAGCAGCCACGGTCGGACAGCTAACTATGGCTACACCTTC. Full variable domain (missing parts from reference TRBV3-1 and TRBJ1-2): DTAVSQTPKYLVTQMGNDKSIKCEQNLGHDTMYWYKQDSKKFLKIMFSYNNKELIINETVPNRFSPKSPDKAHLNLHINSLELGDSAVYFCASSHGRTANYGYTFGSGTRLTVV.

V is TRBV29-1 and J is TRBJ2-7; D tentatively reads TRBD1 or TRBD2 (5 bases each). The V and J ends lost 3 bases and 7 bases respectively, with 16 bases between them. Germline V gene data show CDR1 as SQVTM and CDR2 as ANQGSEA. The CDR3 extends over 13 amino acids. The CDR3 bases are TGCAGCGTTGACGGGACCCGCCTAGGGGAGCAGTACTTC. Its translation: CSVDGTRLGEQYF.

CDR3 in DNA: TGCGCCAGCGCAGAACAGCCCACAGGCACAGATACGCAGTATTTT. It is translated as CASAEQPTGTDTQYF. The rearrangement uses TRBV5-1 and TRBJ2-3; no clear D gene. V dropped 7 bases and J dropped 1 base, with 16 bases sitting between them. CDR3 length: 15 amino acids. Germline CDR1 and CDR2: SGHRS and YFSETQ.

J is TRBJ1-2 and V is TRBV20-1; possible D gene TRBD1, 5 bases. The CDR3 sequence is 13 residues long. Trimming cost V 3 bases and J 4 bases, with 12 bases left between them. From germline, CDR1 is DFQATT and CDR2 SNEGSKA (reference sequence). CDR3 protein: CSARMGEFYGYTF. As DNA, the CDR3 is TGCAGTGCTAGGATGGGGGAGTTCTATGGCTACACCTTC.

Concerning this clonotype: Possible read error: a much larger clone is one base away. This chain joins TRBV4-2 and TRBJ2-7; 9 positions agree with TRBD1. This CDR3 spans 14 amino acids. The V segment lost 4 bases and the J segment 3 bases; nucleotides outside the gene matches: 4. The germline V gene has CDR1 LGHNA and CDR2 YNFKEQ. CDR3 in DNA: TGTGCCAGCAGCCCGGGACAGGGAAACTACGAGCAGTACTTC. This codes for CASSPGQGNYEQYF.

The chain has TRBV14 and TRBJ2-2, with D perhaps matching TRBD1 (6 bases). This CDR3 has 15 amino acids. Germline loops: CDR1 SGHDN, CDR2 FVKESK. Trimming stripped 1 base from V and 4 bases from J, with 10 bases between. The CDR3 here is CASSQGQGSTGELFF. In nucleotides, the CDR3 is TGTGCCAGCAGCCAAGGGCAGGGGAGCACCGGGGAGCTGTTTTTT.

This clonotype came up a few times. The CDR3 sequence is CASSEGPLGGAGNSPLHF. In nucleotides, the CDR3 is TGTGCCAGCAGTGAAGGCCCGCTCGGGGGGGCGGGGAATTCACCCCTCCACTTT. The rearrangement joins TRBV6-1 to TRBJ1-6; a possible D gene is TRBD1 (6 bases). The CDR3 sequence is 18 residues long. The V gene's germline CDR1 is MNHNS and CDR2 SASEGT. V was trimmed by 1 base and J by 7 bases, leaving 20 bases between them.

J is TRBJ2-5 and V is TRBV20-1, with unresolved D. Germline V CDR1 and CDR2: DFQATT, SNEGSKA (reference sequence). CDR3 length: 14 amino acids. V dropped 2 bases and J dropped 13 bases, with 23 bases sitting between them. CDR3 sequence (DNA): TGCAGTGCTAGAAATTGGAAATCAGGACCTCTAATGTACTTC. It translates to CSARNWKSGPLMYF.

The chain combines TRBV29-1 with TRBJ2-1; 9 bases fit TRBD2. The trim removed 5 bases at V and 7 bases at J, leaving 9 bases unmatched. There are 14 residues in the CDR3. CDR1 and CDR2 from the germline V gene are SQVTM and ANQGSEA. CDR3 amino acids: CSVFPAAGGNEQFF. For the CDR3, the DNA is TGCAGCGTTTTTCCCGCGGCGGGGGGGAATGAGCAGTTCTTC.

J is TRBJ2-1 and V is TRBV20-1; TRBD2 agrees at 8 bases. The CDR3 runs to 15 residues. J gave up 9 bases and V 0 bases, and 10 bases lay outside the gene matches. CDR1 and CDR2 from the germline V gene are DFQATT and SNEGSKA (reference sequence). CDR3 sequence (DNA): TGCAGTGCTAGAGACGTGAGCGGGAGAAGTGGTGAGCAGTTCTTC. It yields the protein CSARDVSGRSGEQFF.

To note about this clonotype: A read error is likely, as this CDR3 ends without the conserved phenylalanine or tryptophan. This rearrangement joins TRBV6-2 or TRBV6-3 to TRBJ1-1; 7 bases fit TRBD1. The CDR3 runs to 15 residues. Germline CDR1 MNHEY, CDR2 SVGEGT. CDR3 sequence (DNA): TGTGCCAGCAGTACACCAACAGGGGCCTACACGGAAGCTTTCTTG. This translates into CASSTPTGAYTEAFL.

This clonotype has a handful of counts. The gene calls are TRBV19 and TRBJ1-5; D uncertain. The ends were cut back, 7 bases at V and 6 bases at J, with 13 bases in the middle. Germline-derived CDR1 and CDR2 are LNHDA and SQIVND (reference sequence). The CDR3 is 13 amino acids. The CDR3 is CASTTTLTQPQHF. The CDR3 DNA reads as TGTGCCAGTACAACGACGTTAACTCAGCCCCAGCATTTT.

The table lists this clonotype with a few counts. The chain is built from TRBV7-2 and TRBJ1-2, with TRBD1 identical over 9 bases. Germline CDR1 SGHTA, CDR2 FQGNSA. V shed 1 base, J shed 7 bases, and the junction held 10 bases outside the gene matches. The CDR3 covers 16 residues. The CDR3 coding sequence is TGTGCCAGCAGCTTAGATAATACAGGGGGCTTTCCTGGCTACACCTTC. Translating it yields CASSLDNTGGFPGYTF.

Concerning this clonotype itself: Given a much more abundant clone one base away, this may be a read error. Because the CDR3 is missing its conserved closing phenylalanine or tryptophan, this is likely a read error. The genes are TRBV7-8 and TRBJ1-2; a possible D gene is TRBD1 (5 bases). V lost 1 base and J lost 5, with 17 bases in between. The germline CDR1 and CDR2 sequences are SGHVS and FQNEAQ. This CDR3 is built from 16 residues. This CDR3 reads CASSLVGDPRGYGYTS. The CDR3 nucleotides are TGTGCCAGCAGCTTAGTTGGTGACCCGAGGGGTTATGGCTACACCTCC.